This is a list of T cell receptor beta chains from one sample in a study of PD-1 blockade in mismatch repair-deficient tumors. Profiled with immunoSEQ multiplex PCR; TCRdb holds only in-frame clones, not every one. The table includes 60,000 to 75,000 clones, around 88% detected once. This sample comprised peripheral blood, obtained 52 weeks after starting pembrolizumab. The receptor source for this set is an adult with mismatch repair-deficient cancer. Each CDR3 is given with its conserved first and last residue. A row's size may be missing; if present it is once, few, many or a size class.

clone size	J gene	V gene	CDR3 length	CDR3 protein
once	TRBJ2-7	TRBV5-4	17	CASSSYPFGKDSYEQYF
NA	TRBJ2-6	TRBV5-1	19	CASSLVLEKHNSGANVLTF
NA	TRBJ2-7	TRBV5-1	15	CASSLGASGSSEQYF
once	TRBJ1-5	TRBV27	13	CASGQGVAQPQHF
NA	TRBJ2-7	TRBV11-3	18	CASRLKYLDRGSSYEQYF
NA	TRBJ1-3	TRBV5-1	19	CASSLRAGTLSSSGNTIYF
NA	TRBJ2-3	TRBV19	17	CASSLLPDLAKADTQYF
NA	TRBJ1-1	TRBV4-1	15	CASSQAQGAGTEAFF
NA	TRBJ2-3	TRBV9	15	CASSAIRGPLGGQYF
NA	TRBJ2-1	TRBV7-9	14	CASSRTHQGLEQFF
NA	TRBJ2-1	TRBV19	15	CASSISRDSYNEQFF
NA	TRBJ2-1	TRBV6-6	16	CASSYSAGETYNEQFF
NA	TRBJ2-3	TRBV27	18	CASSLGAGGPLFSDTQYF
NA	TRBJ2-7	TRBV27	11	CASSLGNEQYF
few	TRBJ1-2	TRBV7-9	14	CASSLGTGQYGYTF
NA	TRBJ2-7	TRBV6-4	13	CASSEVGGREQYF
NA	TRBJ2-2	TRBV12-5	14	CASGLTRDPGELFF
NA	TRBJ1-2	TRBV10-2	16	CASSEGTGDFWYGYTF
once	TRBJ1-4	TRBV30	12	CAWNRDGEKLFF
NA	TRBJ2-7	TRBV7-6	15	CASSQGLNNPYEQYF
few	TRBJ1-1	TRBV27	11	CASSLGGEAFF
NA	TRBJ2-5	TRBV11-2	14	CASSLVPGGQTQYF
few	TRBJ1-5	TRBV6-6	14	CASSYSQGNQPQHF
NA	TRBJ2-1	TRBV18	15	CASSPRPSSYNEQFF
NA	TRBJ2-4	TRBV11-2	17	CASRPILDRAGKNIQYF
NA	TRBJ1-1	TRBV18	13	CASSPLGNTEAFF
NA	TRBJ2-7	TRBV9	15	CASSVGDSLIYEQYF
NA	TRBJ2-1	TRBV19	19	CASSIGDRGYLSSYNEQFF
NA	TRBJ2-5	TRBV27	16	CASSPTPGLAEETQYF
NA	TRBJ2-2	TRBV5-6	17	CASSLSSTSGRAGELFF
NA	TRBJ2-3	TRBV5-1	13	CASSLYVGDTQYF
few	TRBJ2-7	TRBV2	14	CASSELPYPYEQYF